The 31 T cell receptor beta chains presented below share a single source sample, sequenced in a study of shared clonotypes between healthy human individuals. The assay was immunoSEQ multiplex PCR, and TCRdb's table has in-frame clones only and misses some. The sample lists around 2.1 million clones, about 93% occurring once. Terminally differentiated effector memory CD45RA+ cells were excluded from the naive CD8 cells, which were CD45RO-negative and positively selected for CCR7. Material for sequencing was naive CD8+ T cells from PBMCs. These receptors all come from a man aged 18 to 30 in good health. Some clones in this sample may be carry-over from other donors' samples.

V gene TRBV6-1 combines with J gene TRBJ2-3, with TRBD2 as a possible D gene (6 bases). Trimming stripped 3 bases from V and 3 bases from J, with 16 bases between. Germline lookup yields CDR1 MNHNS and CDR2 SASEGT. The CDR3 contains 16 residues. For the CDR3, the DNA is TGTGCCAGCAGTGAGCTAGCGTCAAAAGGGACAGATACGCAGTATTTT. Translated: CASSELASKGTDTQYF.

V gene TRBV28 combines with J gene TRBJ2-1; TRBD2 aligns across 9 bases. J gave up 3 bases and V 8 bases, and 14 bases lay outside the gene matches. Germline V gene data show CDR1 as MDHEN and CDR2 as SYDVKM. The CDR3 has 17 amino acids. CDR3 sequence reads: CASAHTLAGRLYNEQFF. As DNA, the CDR3 is TGTGCCAGCGCTCATACCCTAGCGGGGAGGCTCTACAATGAGCAGTTCTTC.

V is TRBV2 and J is TRBJ1-2, with D perhaps matching TRBD1 (6 bases). The V and J ends lost 4 bases and 0 bases respectively, with 18 bases between them. Germline lookup yields CDR1 SNHLY and CDR2 FYNNEI. The CDR3 has 17 residues. CDR3: CASSADTGQASNYGYTF. DNA of the CDR3: TGTGCCAGCAGTGCAGATACAGGGCAGGCGTCTAACTATGGCTACACCTTC.

In DNA, the CDR3 is TGCGCCAGCAGCCAATCGGTAGGAAGCGGGAGAGACGAGCAGTACTTC. This gives the protein CASSQSVGSGRDEQYF. V usage is TRBV4-3 and J usage is TRBJ2-7; 8 nucleotides match TRBD2. With 2 bases clipped from V and 5 bases from J, the junction kept 11 bases outside the gene matches. The CDR3 consists of 16 residues. Germline-derived CDR1 and CDR2 are LGHNA and YSLEER.

This clone has only a few counts. This chain connects TRBV27 to TRBJ1-1, with a possible D match to TRBD1 (5 bases). Trimming took 5 bases from V and 6 from J, leaving 10 bases between them. The germline gives CDR1 MNHEY, CDR2 SMNVEV (reference sequence). The CDR3 length is 12 residues. This CDR3 reads CASSRLGAEAFF. The CDR3 DNA reads as TGTGCCAGCAGTCGACTGGGGGCTGAAGCTTTCTTT.

The chain combines TRBV5-1 with TRBJ2-7; 8 nucleotides agree with TRBD2. The CDR3 contains 14 residues. In germline, CDR1 is SGHRS, CDR2 YFSETQ. J gave up 2 bases and V 2 bases, and 3 bases lay outside the gene matches. In DNA, the CDR3 is TGCGCCAGCAGCTTCAGCGGGAGCGCCTACGAGCAGTACTTC. Encoded protein: CASSFSGSAYEQYF. Full variable domain (missing parts from reference TRBV5-1 and TRBJ2-7): KAGVTQTPRYLIKTRGQQVTLSCSPISGHRSVSWYQQTPGQGLQFLFEYFSETQRNKGNFPGRFSGRQFSNSRSEMNVSTLELGDSALYLCASSFSGSAYEQYFGPGTRLTVT.

CDR3 loop: CASSTDRGQQYF. The CDR3 coding sequence is TGTGCCAGCAGCACCGACAGGGGCCAGCAGTACTTC. The chain links TRBV5-6 to TRBJ2-7; 8 positions match TRBD1. The junction had 5 bases not matched to a gene; V was cut back by 4 bases and J by 8 bases. The CDR3 extends over 12 amino acids. CDR1 is SGHDT and CDR2 is YYEEEE in the germline V gene.

The chain is built from TRBV5-4 and TRBJ1-2; D unresolved. V lost 2 bases to trimming and J lost 7 bases, with 15 bases between them. Per the germline V gene, CDR1 is SGHNT and CDR2 is YYREEE (reference sequence). The CDR3 spans 14 residues. The chain's CDR3 is CASSFSWPSGGYTF. In nucleotides, the CDR3 is TGTGCCAGCAGCTTTTCTTGGCCGTCAGGTGGCTACACCTTC.

The chain joins TRBV27 to TRBJ2-1; D possibly matches TRBD1 or TRBD2 (5 bases each). The CDR3 is made up of 13 amino acids. Germline V lookup: CDR1 MNHEY, CDR2 SMNVEV (reference sequence). The V end lost 8 bases, the J end lost 10 bases, and 18 bases lay between the germline ends. The CDR3 protein is CASSPRGPAEQFF. The CDR3 nucleotides read TGTGCCAGCTCGCCCCGGGGCCCCGCCGAGCAGTTCTTC.

The chain links TRBV7-9 to TRBJ2-5, with D unresolved. The V and J ends lost 5 bases and 5 bases respectively, with 15 bases between them. Germline V gene sequence: CDR1 SEHNR, CDR2 FQNEAQ (reference sequence). The CDR3 runs to 14 residues. The chain's CDR3 is CASSALANGETQYF. The DNA of the CDR3 is TGTGCCAGCAGCGCCCTTGCGAACGGGGAGACCCAGTACTTC.

This sequence joins TRBV19 and TRBJ1-5, with D maybe TRBD1 (6 bases). The germline V gene encodes CDR1 LNHDA and CDR2 SQIVND (reference sequence). The CDR3 has 14 residues. V was shortened by 4 bases and J by 9 bases, with 16 bases between the two germline ends. DNA of the CDR3: TGTGCCAGTAGTACAGGGGAGAGTCGTCCGCCCCAGCATTTT. Translated, it gives CASSTGESRPPQHF. The full variable domain, in which reference TRBV19 and TRBJ1-5 provide the parts outside the CDR3, is DGGITQSPKYLFRKEGQNVTLSCEQNLNHDAMYWYRQDPGQGLRLIYYSQIVNDFQKGDIAEGYSVSREKKESFPLTVTSAQKNPTAFYLCASSTGESRPPQHFGDGTRLSIL.

The genes are TRBV4-1 and TRBJ2-7; 8 nucleotides agree with TRBD1. The J segment lost 2 bases and the V segment lost 5 bases, leaving 5 bases of the junction unmatched. The length of the CDR3 is 14 residues. CDR1 is MGHRA and CDR2 is YSYEKL in the germline V gene. CDR3 region: CASSLRQGPYEQYF. The CDR3, as DNA: TGCGCCAGCAGCTTGCGACAGGGGCCCTACGAGCAGTACTTC.

Points on this clone: Different DNA sequences within this sample yield the same CDR3. The chain employs TRBV9 and TRBJ2-2; 10 positions agree with TRBD1. The germline V gene has CDR1 SGDLS and CDR2 YYNGEE. This CDR3 is 14 amino acids long. Trimming cost V 2 bases and J 5 bases; bases outside gene matches: 0. The CDR3 sequence: CASSVDRGTGELFF. For the CDR3, the DNA is TGTGCCAGCAGCGTGGACAGGGGGACCGGGGAGCTGTTTTTT. The variable domain in full, completed from reference TRBV9 and TRBJ2-2, reads DSGVTQTPKHLITATGQRVTLRCSPRSGDLSVYWYQQSLDQGLQFLIQYYNGEERAKGNILERFSAQQFPDLHSELNLSSLELGDSALYFCASSVDRGTGELFFGEGSRLTVL.

V and J are TRBV2 and TRBJ1-2, with 9 bases that match TRBD1. Germline V gene lookup returns CDR1 SNHLY and CDR2 FYNNEI. CDR3 size: 11 residues. V trimming: 10 bases; J trimming: 7 bases; junction bases outside the gene matches: 4. CDR3 bases: TGTGCCAACAGGGGGCAGAGTGGCTACACCTTC. It specifies CANRGQSGYTF.

The V gene is TRBV27, the J gene TRBJ1-2; D is uncertain. V was cut by 3 bases and J by 5 bases, with 22 bases left in between. Germline V gene lookup returns CDR1 MNHEY and CDR2 SMNVEV (reference sequence). The CDR3 runs to 17 residues. The CDR3 coding sequence is TGTGCCAGCAGTTTGGTTCGGTTTGGGGAGGCGGAGTATGGCTACACCTTC. It translates to CASSLVRFGEAEYGYTF.

The rearrangement uses TRBV28 and TRBJ2-4; D unclear. The CDR3 covers 16 residues. CDR1 is MDHEN and CDR2 is SYDVKM in the germline V gene. Between the trimmed V and J ends, which lost 7 bases and 7 bases, there was a span of 23 bases. Here the CDR3 DNA reads TGTGCCAGCACCCCTCGCCTAAGGTCCGGGTTTAACATTCAGTACTTC. Protein sequence: CASTPRLRSGFNIQYF.

This sequence joins TRBV6-1 and TRBJ2-7; 8 bases fit TRBD1. This CDR3 is 15 amino acids long. Trimming at V came to 1 base and at J to 2 bases, leaving 4 bases not matched to a gene. Looked up from germline, CDR1 is MNHNS and CDR2 is SASEGT. The CDR3: CASSEGQGITYEQYF. The CDR3 DNA reads TGTGCCAGCAGTGAAGGACAGGGGATAACCTACGAGCAGTACTTC.

The table lists this clone with a few counts. This sequence joins TRBV29-1 and TRBJ1-5; 11 bases align to TRBD1. The CDR3 extends over 14 amino acids. Germline loops: CDR1 SQVTM, CDR2 ANQGSEA. V shed 6 bases, J shed 5 bases, and the junction held 6 bases outside the gene matches. DNA for the CDR3: TGCAGCGTCAGGACAGGGGGCGAATATCAGCCCCAGCATTTT. Its translation is CSVRTGGEYQPQHF.

The J gene is TRBJ2-2, the V gene TRBV27; 8 bases are a match to TRBD2. The CDR3 length is 17 residues. V trimming: 7 bases; J trimming: 8 bases; junction bases outside the gene matches: 18. Germline loops: CDR1 MNHEY, CDR2 SMNVEV (reference sequence). The CDR3 DNA is TGTGCCAGCACCGGGCTAGCGGGTCCCCATTCTCTTGGGGAGCTGTTTTTT. Amino acid sequence: CASTGLAGPHSLGELFF.

In the case of this clone: The same CDR3 can be traced to other DNA sequences in this sample. The rearrangement joins TRBV9 to TRBJ1-1; D unclear. The CDR3 is 13 residues long. V was clipped by 3 bases and J by 3 bases, with 9 bases between them. Per germline, CDR1 SGDLS and CDR2 YYNGEE. In DNA, the CDR3 is TGTGCCAGCAGCGACCGGGCCGACACTGAAGCTTTCTTT. Translated: CASSDRADTEAFF.

This clone occurred once. V and J are TRBV25-1 and TRBJ2-1; D unresolved. Trimming took 6 bases from V and 5 from J, leaving 5 bases between them. CDR3 length: 11 amino acids. Germline V gene lookup returns CDR1 MGHDK and CDR2 SYGVNS. CDR3 loop: CASSPHNEQFF. The CDR3 DNA follows: TGTGCCAGCAGCCCCCACAATGAGCAGTTCTTC.

This chain joins TRBV6-5 and TRBJ1-2; D might be TRBD1 (6 bases). Trimming removed 6 bases at V and 3 bases at J, with 14 bases between. The V gene's germline CDR1 is MNHEY and CDR2 SVGAGI. The CDR3 runs to 14 residues. In nucleotides, the CDR3 is TGTGCCAGCAGCCTTGTGGACAGCGACTATGGCTACACCTTC. Its translation: CASSLVDSDYGYTF.

The chain joins TRBV6-1 to TRBJ2-1; tentative D call: TRBD2 (5 bases). Trimming pared 6 bases from V and 9 bases from J, leaving 15 bases between. CDR3 length: 13 amino acids. The germline V gene has CDR1 MNHNS and CDR2 SASEGT. The CDR3 sequence: CASRGWEWLEQFF. CDR3 DNA: TGTGCCAGCAGAGGATGGGAGTGGCTTGAGCAGTTCTTC.

The chain carries TRBV15 and TRBJ1-5, with 7 nucleotides matching TRBD1. Germline lookup yields CDR1 LNHNV and CDR2 YYDKDF (reference sequence). The CDR3 consists of 13 residues. V shed 5 bases, J shed 6 bases, and the junction held 4 bases outside the gene matches. This CDR3 reads CATSDREGQPQHF. In DNA, the CDR3 is TGTGCCACCAGCGACAGGGAGGGTCAGCCCCAGCATTTT.

Notes on this clone: The identical CDR3 is also encoded by other nucleotide sequences in the sample. V usage is TRBV9 and J usage is TRBJ2-7; TRBD1 is a possible D gene (5 bases). The CDR3 is 14 amino acids. CDR1 and CDR2 (germline): SGDLS, YYNGEE. V dropped 0 bases and J dropped 3 bases, with 10 bases sitting between them. Here the CDR3 reads CASSVGDSIYEQYF. The CDR3 nucleotides are TGTGCCAGCAGCGTAGGAGACAGCATCTACGAGCAGTACTTC. Complete variable domain (other parts from reference TRBV9 and TRBJ2-7): DSGVTQTPKHLITATGQRVTLRCSPRSGDLSVYWYQQSLDQGLQFLIQYYNGEERAKGNILERFSAQQFPDLHSELNLSSLELGDSALYFCASSVGDSIYEQYFGPGTRLTVT.

The gene calls are TRBV7-9 and TRBJ2-3; 10 nucleotides agree with TRBD1. Germline V gene sequence: CDR1 SEHNR, CDR2 FQNEAQ (reference sequence). The CDR3 length is 15 residues. With 4 bases clipped from V and 4 bases from J, the junction kept 5 bases outside the gene matches. The CDR3 loop reads CASSSTGGAADTQYF. CDR3 sequence (DNA): TGTGCCAGCAGCTCGACAGGGGGCGCGGCAGATACGCAGTATTTT.

In its sample, this clone was seen a few times. The CDR3 sequence: CASSRSITGATEAFF. The CDR3 nucleotides read TGTGCCAGCAGCCGGTCGATTACAGGGGCCACTGAAGCTTTCTTT. The chain combines TRBV14 with TRBJ1-1; TRBD1 agrees at 7 bases. The germline V gene has CDR1 SGHDN and CDR2 FVKESK. CDR3 length equals 15 residues. The V segment lost 4 bases and the J segment 4 bases; nucleotides outside the gene matches: 9.

V usage is TRBV6-6 and J usage is TRBJ1-1; D gene ambiguous. CDR1 and CDR2 from the germline V gene are MNHNY and SVGAGI (reference sequence). The V end lost 4 bases, the J end lost 6 bases, and 9 bases lay between the germline ends. The CDR3 covers 12 residues. The CDR3 loop reads CASSLIPAEAFF. The CDR3, as DNA: TGTGCCAGCAGTTTGATACCTGCTGAAGCTTTCTTT.

Concerning this clone: Distinct nucleotide sequences in the sample also encode this CDR3. The chain recombines TRBV7-9 with TRBJ2-7; TRBD1 is a possible D gene (6 bases). Trimming removed 4 bases from V and 3 bases from J, with 10 bases in between. Germline CDR1 is SEHNR and CDR2 is FQNEAQ (reference sequence). The CDR3 consists of 13 residues. The CDR3 loop is CASSSRQVYEQYF. In DNA form, the CDR3 reads TGTGCCAGCAGCTCTAGACAGGTCTACGAGCAGTACTTC.

This sequence joins TRBV10-3 and TRBJ2-7, with D perhaps assigned TRBD1 or TRBD2 (5 bases each). The CDR3 spans 16 residues. Germline assignment: CDR1 ENHRY and CDR2 SYGVKD. Trimming stripped 0 bases from V and 5 bases from J, with 17 bases between. The CDR3 sequence is CAISESGRNRKDEQYF. The CDR3 region has the DNA TGTGCCATCAGTGAGTCGGGACGGAACCGGAAAGACGAGCAGTACTTC.

This clone was detected once. This chain connects TRBV7-6 to TRBJ1-4, with D maybe TRBD1 (5 bases). There are 15 residues in the CDR3. Germline V lookup: CDR1 SGHVS, CDR2 FNYEAQ. V was pared by 5 bases and J by 1 base, with 11 bases between. This chain's CDR3 is CASSPRGGTNEKLFF. CDR3 in DNA: TGTGCCAGCAGCCCCCGTGGGGGAACTAATGAAAAACTGTTTTTT.